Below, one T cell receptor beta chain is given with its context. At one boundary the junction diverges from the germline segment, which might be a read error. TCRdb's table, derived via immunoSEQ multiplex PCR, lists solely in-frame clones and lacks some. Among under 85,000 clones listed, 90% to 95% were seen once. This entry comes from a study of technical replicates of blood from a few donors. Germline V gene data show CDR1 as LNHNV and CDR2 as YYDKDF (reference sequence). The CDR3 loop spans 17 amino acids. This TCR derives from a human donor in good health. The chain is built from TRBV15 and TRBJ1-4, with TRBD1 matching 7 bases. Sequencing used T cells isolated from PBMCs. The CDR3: CATSRNRDSLFNEKLFF. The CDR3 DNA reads TGTGCCACCAGCAGAAACCGGGACAGTCTTTTTAATGAAAAGCTGTTTTTT. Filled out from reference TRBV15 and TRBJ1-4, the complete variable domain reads DAMVIQNPRYQVTQFGKPVTLSCSQTLNHNVMYWYQQKSSQAPKLLFHYYDKDFNNEADTPDNFQSRRPNTSFCFLDIRSPGLGDTAMYLCATSRNRDSLFNEKLFFGSGTQLSVL.